This T cell receptor beta chain came from a study of blood T cell repertoires in COVID-19. Across the whole study: Material from acute and convalescent COVID-19 was sourced from the United States, Italy and Spain. Sample material is recorded as cDNA or gDNA derived from T cells, B-cell-depleted T cells, or PBMCs.

Germline CDR1 is SGHRS and CDR2 is YFSETQ. This CDR3 comprises 15 residues. V shed 0 bases and J 5 bases; nucleotides not matched to a gene: 4. Authors' data handling: Scientists estimated how many nucleated cells there were by amplifying reference gene primers. TCRdb's copy holds only in-frame clones and misses some; the assay was immunoSEQ multiplex PCR. V and J calls and clone size come straight from that table; D and trimming were deduced from the DNA. The profile shows about 230,000 clones, around 90% of them singletons. The sequence was collected from a woman aged 18-29 years who had recovered from COVID-19. The chain uses TRBV5-1 and TRBJ2-3; 9 bases fit TRBD2. The sample was peripheral blood. DNA for the CDR3: TGCGCCAGCAGCTTGGATTTGACTAGCGGAGATACGCAGTATTTT. Protein sequence: CASSLDLTSGDTQYF.